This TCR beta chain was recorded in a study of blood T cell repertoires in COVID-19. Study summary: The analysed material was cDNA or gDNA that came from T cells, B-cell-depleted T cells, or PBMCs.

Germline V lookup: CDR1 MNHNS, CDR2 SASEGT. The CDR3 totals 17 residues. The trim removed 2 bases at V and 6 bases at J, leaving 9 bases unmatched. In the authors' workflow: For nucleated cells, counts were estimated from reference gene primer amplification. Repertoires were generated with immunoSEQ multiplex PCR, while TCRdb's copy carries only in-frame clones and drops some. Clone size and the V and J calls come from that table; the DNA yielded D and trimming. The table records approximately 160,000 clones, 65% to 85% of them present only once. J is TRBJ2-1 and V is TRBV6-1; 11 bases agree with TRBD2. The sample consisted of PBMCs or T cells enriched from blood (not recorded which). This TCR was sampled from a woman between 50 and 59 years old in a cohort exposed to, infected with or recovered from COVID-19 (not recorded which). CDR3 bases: TGTGCCAGCAGTGAACTTTATAGCGGGAGGGTTCGCAATGAGCAGTTCTTC. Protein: CASSELYSGRVRNEQFF.